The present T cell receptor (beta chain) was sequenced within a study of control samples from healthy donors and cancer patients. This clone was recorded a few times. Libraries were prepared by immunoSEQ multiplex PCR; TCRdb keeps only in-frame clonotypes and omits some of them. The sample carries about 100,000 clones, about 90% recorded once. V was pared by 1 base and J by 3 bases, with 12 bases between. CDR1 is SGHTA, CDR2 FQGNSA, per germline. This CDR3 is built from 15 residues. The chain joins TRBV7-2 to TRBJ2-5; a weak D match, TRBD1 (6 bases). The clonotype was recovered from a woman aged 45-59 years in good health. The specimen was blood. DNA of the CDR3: TGTGCCAGCAGCTTAGGTTTCAGGGACAAAGAGACCCAGTACTTC. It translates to CASSLGFRDKETQYF.